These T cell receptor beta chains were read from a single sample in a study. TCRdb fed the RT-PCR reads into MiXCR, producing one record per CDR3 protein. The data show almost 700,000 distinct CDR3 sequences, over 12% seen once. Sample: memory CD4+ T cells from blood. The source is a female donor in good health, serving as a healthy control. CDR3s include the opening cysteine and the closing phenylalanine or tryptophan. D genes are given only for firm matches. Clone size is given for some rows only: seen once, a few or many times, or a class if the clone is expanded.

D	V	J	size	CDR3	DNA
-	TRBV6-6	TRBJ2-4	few	CASSRPRSLAKNIQYF	TGTGCCAGCAGCCGCCCGAGGAGTCTAGCCAAAAACATTCAGTACTTC
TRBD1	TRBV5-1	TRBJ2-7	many	CASSLGQGVYEQYF	TGTGCCAGCAGTTTGGGACAGGGGGTCTACGAGCAGTACTTC
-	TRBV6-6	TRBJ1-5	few	CASSHIGNQPQHF	TGTGCCAGCAGTCACATAGGCAATCAGCCCCAGCATTTT
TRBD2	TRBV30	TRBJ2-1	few	CALMTVLTSVGSYNEQFF	TGTGCCTTGATGACAGTCCTGACTAGCGTGGGGTCCTACAATGAGCAGTTCTTC
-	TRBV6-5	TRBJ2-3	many	CASSSAGDSTDTQYF	TGTGCCAGCAGTTCGGCCGGGGATAGCACAGATACGCAGTATTTT
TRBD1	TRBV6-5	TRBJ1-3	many	CASRPGQGTNTIYF	TGTGCCAGCAGACCGGGACAGGGGACGAACACCATATATTTT
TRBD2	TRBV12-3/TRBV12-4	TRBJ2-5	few	CASSKAGSQETQYF	TGTGCCAGCAGCAAAGCGGGAAGCCAAGAGACCCAGTACTTC
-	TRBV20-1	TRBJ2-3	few	CSARDYLPTDTQYF	TGCAGTGCTAGGGACTACCTACCCACAGATACGCAGTATTTT
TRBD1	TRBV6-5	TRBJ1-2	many	CASSRDGTASYGYTF	TGTGCCAGCAGCCGAGACGGGACAGCCTCCTATGGCTACACCTTC
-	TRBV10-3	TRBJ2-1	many	CAISGTSNTGEQFF	TGTGCCATCAGTGGGACGTCGAATACGGGTGAGCAGTTCTTC
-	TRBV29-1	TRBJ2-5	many	CSVEWGAGETQYF	TGCAGCGTTGAATGGGGGGCTGGGGAGACCCAGTACTTC
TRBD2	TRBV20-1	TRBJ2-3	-	CSARDPLAGYTDTQYF	TGCAGTGCTAGAGATCCTCTAGCGGGGTACACAGATACGCAGTATTTT
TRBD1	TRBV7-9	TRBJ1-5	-	CASSPDRVSNQPQHF	TGTGCCAGCAGCCCCGACAGGGTGAGCAATCAGCCCCAGCATTTT
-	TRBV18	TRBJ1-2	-	CASSPSLDSLSYGYTF	TGTGCCAGCTCACCGTCCCTAGACAGCTTGAGCTATGGCTACACCTTC
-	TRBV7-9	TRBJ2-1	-	CASSFNRADNEQFF	TGTGCCAGCAGCTTTAACAGGGCCGACAATGAGCAGTTCTTC
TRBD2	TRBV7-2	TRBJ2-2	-	CASSLAGRVGRTGELFF	TGTGCCAGCAGCTTAGCCGGGAGGGTCGGTCGTACCGGGGAGCTGTTTTTT
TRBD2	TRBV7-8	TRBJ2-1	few	CASSPTSDNYNEQFF	TGTGCCAGCAGCCCAACTAGCGACAACTACAATGAGCAGTTCTTC
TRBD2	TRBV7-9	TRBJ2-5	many	CASSLGTSGLQETQYF	TGTGCCAGCAGCTTAGGGACTAGCGGGCTCCAAGAGACCCAGTACTTC
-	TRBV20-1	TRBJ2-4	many	CSALAYIQYF	TGCAGTGCTCTAGCGTACATTCAGTACTTC
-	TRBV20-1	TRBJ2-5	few	CSATRGGETQYF	TGCAGTGCTACAAGGGGGGGGGAGACCCAGTACTTC
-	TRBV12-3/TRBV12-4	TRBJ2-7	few	CASRQQNYEQYF	TGTGCCAGCAGACAACAAAACTACGAGCAGTACTTC
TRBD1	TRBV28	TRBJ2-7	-	CASSRHPTGGSYEQYF	TGTGCCAGCAGCCGTCACCCGACAGGGGGTAGCTACGAGCAGTACTTC
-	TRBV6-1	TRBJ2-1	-	CASSEMVGGEQFF	TGTGCCAGCAGTGAAATGGTGGGAGGAGAGCAGTTCTTC
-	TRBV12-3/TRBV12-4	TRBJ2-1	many	CALRREHNEQFF	TGTGCCCTACGCCGAGAGCACAATGAGCAGTTCTTC
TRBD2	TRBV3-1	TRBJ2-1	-	CASSQISGRVDEQFF	TGTGCCAGCAGCCAAATAAGCGGGAGGGTTGATGAGCAGTTCTTC
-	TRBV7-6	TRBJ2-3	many	CASSVFRTDTQYF	TGTGCCAGCAGCGTTTTTAGGACAGATACGCAGTATTTT
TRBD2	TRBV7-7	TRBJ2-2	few	CASSSGRRSTGELFF	TGTGCTAGCAGTAGCGGGAGAAGGAGCACCGGGGAGCTGTTTTTT
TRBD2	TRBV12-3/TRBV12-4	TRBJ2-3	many	CASRLAGADTQYF	TGTGCCAGCAGACTGGCGGGGGCAGATACGCAGTATTTT
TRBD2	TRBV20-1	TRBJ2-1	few	CSAIQLAPSSYNEQFF	TGCAGTGCGATACAACTAGCGCCAAGCTCCTACAATGAGCAGTTCTTC
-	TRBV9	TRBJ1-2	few	CASSVGGSDYGYTF	TGTGCCAGCAGCGTAGGGGGTAGTGACTATGGCTACACCTTC
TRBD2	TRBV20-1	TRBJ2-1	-	CSARDLRGRDNEQFF	TGCAGTGCTAGAGATTTGCGAGGGAGGGACAATGAGCAGTTCTTC
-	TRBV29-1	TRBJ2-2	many	CSVGRGGELFF	TGCAGCGTTGGAAGGGGTGGGGAGCTGTTTTTT
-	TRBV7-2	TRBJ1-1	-	CASSFLFQANTEAFF	TGTGCCAGCAGCTTTCTCTTCCAGGCGAACACTGAAGCTTTCTTT
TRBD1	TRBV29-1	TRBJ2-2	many	CSVAVTGGTGELFF	TGCAGCGTTGCGGTTACAGGGGGGACCGGGGAGCTGTTTTTT
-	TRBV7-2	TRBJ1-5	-	CASSPTVDNQPQHF	TGTGCCAGCAGCCCGACAGTAGACAATCAGCCCCAGCATTTT
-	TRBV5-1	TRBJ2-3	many	CASSSLASTDTQYF	TGCGCCAGCAGCTCGTTGGCTTCCACAGATACGCAGTATTTT
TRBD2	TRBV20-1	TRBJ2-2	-	CSARDPGLAGGSTGELFF	TGCAGTGCTAGAGATCCGGGACTAGCGGGAGGGAGTACCGGGGAGCTGTTTTTT
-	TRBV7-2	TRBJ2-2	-	CASSFNKVYTGELFF	TGTGCCAGCAGCTTTAATAAGGTCTACACCGGGGAGCTGTTTTTT
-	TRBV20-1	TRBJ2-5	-	CSATPVDQETQYF	TGCAGTGCTACACCCGTGGACCAAGAGACCCAGTACTTC
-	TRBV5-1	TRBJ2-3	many	CASSLYDISTDTQYF	TGCGCCAGCAGCTTGTACGACATTAGCACAGATACGCAGTATTTT
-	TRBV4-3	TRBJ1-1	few	CASSQDEGVRAFF	TGCGCCAGCAGCCAAGATGAAGGGGTGAGGGCTTTCTTT
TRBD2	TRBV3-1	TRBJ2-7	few	CASSQREGVGQYF	TGTGCCAGCAGCCAAAGGGAGGGCGTAGGGCAGTACTTC
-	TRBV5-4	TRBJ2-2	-	CASSLGGHPTNTGELFF	TGTGCCAGCAGCTTGGGGGGACACCCCACGAACACCGGGGAGCTGTTTTTT
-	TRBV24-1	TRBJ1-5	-	CATSDPGYDGRGNQPQHF	TGTGCCACCAGTGATCCGGGCTATGACGGACGGGGCAATCAGCCCCAGCATTTT
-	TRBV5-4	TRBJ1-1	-	CASSLGGDTTEAFF	TGTGCCAGCAGCTTGGGCGGGGACACCACTGAAGCTTTCTTT